The rows below give T cell receptor beta chains drawn from one sample of a study of blood T cell repertoires in COVID-19. Measured with immunoSEQ multiplex PCR; TCRdb has only the in-frame clones, and not every one. This sample carries under 150,000 clones, 84% of them seen once, and the ten largest clones take under 4.5%. The sample was peripheral blood. Receptors were obtained from a woman aged 60-75 years with acute or convalescent COVID-19. The conserved cysteine and the conserved F or W are not part of the CDR3 here. The order of the fields is J gene, V gene, CDR3 protein.

>TRBJ2-4|TRBV3-1/TRBV3-2
ANCPGQAKNIQY
>TRBJ2-1|TRBV7-9
ASSLAGLAGGPRANEQF
>TRBJ2-1|TRBV3-1/TRBV3-2
ASSQGATLTEQF
>TRBJ2-2|TRBV9
ASSVGPGTGELF
>TRBJ2-5|TRBV28
ASSPIRLAGGETQY
>TRBJ1-2|TRBV4-1
ASSQGLGDPRRWTYGYT
>TRBJ2-4|TRBV28
ASTLPGTGKNIQY
>TRBJ2-5|TRBV7-2
ASSPGGTSGVSQETQY
>TRBJ1-1|TRBV7-8
ASSLSSGNTEAF
>TRBJ1-2|TRBV12-5
ASGTPPGWT
>TRBJ2-3|TRBV5-6
ASSRVDRGRDTQY
>TRBJ1-6|TRBV2
ASRLKENSPLH
>TRBJ2-2|TRBV27
ASRPWDRDTGELF
>TRBJ2-2|TRBV19
ASSPGDYADRGTGELF
>TRBJ1-5|TRBV6-5
ASRATGWHQPQH
>TRBJ2-2|TRBV28
ASSSLPPGELF
>TRBJ1-5|TRBV28
ASRSGINQPQH
>TRBJ2-3|TRBV7-9
ASSLLSTSDTDTQY
>TRBJ1-1|TRBV3-1/TRBV3-2
ASSQVNRGNTEAF
>TRBJ1-2|TRBV25-1
ASSDGPGYT
>TRBJ1-2|TRBV19
ASSERTGNYGYT
>TRBJ1-6|TRBV27
ASRGTGSNSPLH
>TRBJ2-2|TRBV5-1
ASRTSGDVGELF